The clone carrying this T cell receptor beta chain was recorded many times. What it binds is not known. These data originate in a study of CD8 T cells in ankylosing spondylitis. Per the germline V gene, CDR1 is DFQATT and CDR2 is SNEGSKA (reference sequence). Trimming at V came to 6 bases and at J to 2 bases, leaving 9 bases not matched to a gene. This CDR3 has 15 amino acids. Quantitative 5'-RACE was performed with molecular barcodes, and it yielded the TCR beta libraries. Via MiXCR, TCRdb re-called the 5' RACE reads, giving one row per CDR3 protein. The sample includes about 800,000 distinct CDR3 sequences, 12% of them seen just once. Study observations and caveats: The study identified a TCR beta motif of roughly eight highly homologous variants that appeared characteristic of ankylosing spondylitis blood.

Material: blood, either unsorted or a sorted T cell fraction (not recorded which). The V gene is TRBV20-1, the J gene TRBJ2-3; 9 nucleotides align to TRBD2. The source of this sequence is a male donor with ankylosing spondylitis. The CDR3 sequence is CSAGDSGSPTDTQYF. In nucleotides, the CDR3 is TGCAGTGCCGGTGATAGCGGGAGCCCCACAGATACGCAGTATTTT.